This T cell receptor (beta chain) appears in the sequencing data of a study of T cell clones after liver transplantation. Background on the study: Samples came from ITN030ST, which attempted immunosuppression withdrawal within 2 years of liver transplantation. Standard immunosuppression, with no induction, continued until 12-24 months after transplant. Three of eight recipients were HCV-positive; others had non-autoimmune, non-viral indications. TCRbeta sequencing after a pre-transplant mixed lymphocyte reaction identified graft-donor-reactive clones, later tracked in post-transplant blood.

This CDR3 has 13 residues. The V end lost 1 base, the J end lost 3 bases, and 5 bases lay between the germline ends. Germline V gene sequence: CDR1 MDHEN, CDR2 SYDVKM. Clones were read by immunoSEQ multiplex PCR, and TCRdb kept only the in-frame ones, dropping some. The table has roughly 57,000 clones, 60% to 80% seen once. This sample comprised CD4+ T cells from blood, obtained before liver transplant. This TCR was sampled from a human donor who received a liver transplant. This chain uses TRBV28 with TRBJ2-3; D is undetermined. The CDR3 sequence is CASSLSQTDTQYF. Here the CDR3 DNA reads TGTGCCAGCAGTTTATCCCAAACAGATACGCAGTATTTT. Full variable domain (missing parts from reference TRBV28 and TRBJ2-3): DVKVTQSSRYLVKRTGEKVFLECVQDMDHENMFWYRQDPGLGLRLIYFSYDVKMKEKGDIPEGYSVSREKKERFSLILESASTNQTSMYLCASSLSQTDTQYFGPGTRLTVL.